This entry concerns a single T cell receptor beta chain. Antigen: not known. About 450 ng RNA was reverse transcribed with alpha and beta constant-region primers. Alpha and beta chain libraries were made separately by chain-specific third strand synthesis with multiplexing indices. TCRdb passed the 5' RACE reads through MiXCR, listing each CDR3 protein once. Counted here are more than 15,000 distinct CDR3 sequences, 4.5% to 5.5% occurring once; the ten biggest clones make up 1.5% to 2%. Whole blood was used without fractionation, so all unsorted peripheral T cells were included. The sample comes from a study of HIV-infected patients and healthy controls. The study, taken as a whole, reports: Compared with controls, mean Gini indices were significantly raised in HIV-infected repertoires, possibly indicating oligoclonality. Healthy controls carried many MAIT alpha-chain CDR3s, while HIV+ repertoires had few.

CDR1 and CDR2 (germline): DFQATT, SNEGSKA (reference sequence). CDR3 length: 12 amino acids. V was shortened by 4 bases and J by 0 bases, with 1 base between the two germline ends. The chain employs TRBV20-1 and TRBJ2-6; D remains ambiguous. This clonotype was sampled from an adult in good health. Sequenced sample: blood. In DNA, the CDR3 is TGCAGTGCTACCTCTGGGGCCAACGTCCTGACTTTC. Protein: CSATSGANVLTF.